These 3 T cell receptor beta chains were all obtained from the same sample, sequenced in a study of cytomegalovirus exposure and HLA in healthy donors. PCR was performed using 60 Vbeta and 13 Jbeta primers. This table comes from immunoSEQ multiplex PCR, and its TCRdb copy is limited to in-frame clones, with some not included. The sample has 100,000 or so clones, over 60% seen once. Sequencing was carried out using PBMCs. All receptors derive from a man aged 35 to 55 in good health and CMV-seropositive.

This clone came up a few times. The chain joins TRBV19 to TRBJ1-2, with 7 bases lining up with TRBD1. The CDR3 sequence is 15 residues long. The germline gives CDR1 LNHDA, CDR2 SQIVND (reference sequence). The ends lost 3 bases at V and 6 bases at J; junction bases unmatched: 10. In DNA form, the CDR3 reads TGTGCCAGTAGTATGGGATATGACAGGGCGAATGGCTACACCTTC. Its protein product is CASSMGYDRANGYTF.

The chain links TRBV11-2 to TRBJ2-2; D unresolved. This CDR3 contains 15 residues. V was trimmed by 3 bases and J by 4 bases, leaving 12 bases between them. In germline, CDR1 is SGHAT, CDR2 FQNNGV. CDR3 in amino acids: CASSLETVGTGELFF. The DNA for the CDR3 is TGTGCCAGCAGCTTGGAGACCGTAGGCACCGGGGAGCTGTTTTTT.

V gene TRBV18 combines with J gene TRBJ2-1; 8 bases map to TRBD1. CDR1 and CDR2 from the germline V gene are KGHSH and LQKENI. Unmatched junction bases numbered 7, after V lost 0 bases and J lost 6 bases. The CDR3 consists of 16 residues. This chain's CDR3 is CASSPPRGPAVNEQFF. The CDR3 region has the DNA TGTGCCAGCTCACCACCCAGGGGGCCCGCCGTCAATGAGCAGTTCTTC.